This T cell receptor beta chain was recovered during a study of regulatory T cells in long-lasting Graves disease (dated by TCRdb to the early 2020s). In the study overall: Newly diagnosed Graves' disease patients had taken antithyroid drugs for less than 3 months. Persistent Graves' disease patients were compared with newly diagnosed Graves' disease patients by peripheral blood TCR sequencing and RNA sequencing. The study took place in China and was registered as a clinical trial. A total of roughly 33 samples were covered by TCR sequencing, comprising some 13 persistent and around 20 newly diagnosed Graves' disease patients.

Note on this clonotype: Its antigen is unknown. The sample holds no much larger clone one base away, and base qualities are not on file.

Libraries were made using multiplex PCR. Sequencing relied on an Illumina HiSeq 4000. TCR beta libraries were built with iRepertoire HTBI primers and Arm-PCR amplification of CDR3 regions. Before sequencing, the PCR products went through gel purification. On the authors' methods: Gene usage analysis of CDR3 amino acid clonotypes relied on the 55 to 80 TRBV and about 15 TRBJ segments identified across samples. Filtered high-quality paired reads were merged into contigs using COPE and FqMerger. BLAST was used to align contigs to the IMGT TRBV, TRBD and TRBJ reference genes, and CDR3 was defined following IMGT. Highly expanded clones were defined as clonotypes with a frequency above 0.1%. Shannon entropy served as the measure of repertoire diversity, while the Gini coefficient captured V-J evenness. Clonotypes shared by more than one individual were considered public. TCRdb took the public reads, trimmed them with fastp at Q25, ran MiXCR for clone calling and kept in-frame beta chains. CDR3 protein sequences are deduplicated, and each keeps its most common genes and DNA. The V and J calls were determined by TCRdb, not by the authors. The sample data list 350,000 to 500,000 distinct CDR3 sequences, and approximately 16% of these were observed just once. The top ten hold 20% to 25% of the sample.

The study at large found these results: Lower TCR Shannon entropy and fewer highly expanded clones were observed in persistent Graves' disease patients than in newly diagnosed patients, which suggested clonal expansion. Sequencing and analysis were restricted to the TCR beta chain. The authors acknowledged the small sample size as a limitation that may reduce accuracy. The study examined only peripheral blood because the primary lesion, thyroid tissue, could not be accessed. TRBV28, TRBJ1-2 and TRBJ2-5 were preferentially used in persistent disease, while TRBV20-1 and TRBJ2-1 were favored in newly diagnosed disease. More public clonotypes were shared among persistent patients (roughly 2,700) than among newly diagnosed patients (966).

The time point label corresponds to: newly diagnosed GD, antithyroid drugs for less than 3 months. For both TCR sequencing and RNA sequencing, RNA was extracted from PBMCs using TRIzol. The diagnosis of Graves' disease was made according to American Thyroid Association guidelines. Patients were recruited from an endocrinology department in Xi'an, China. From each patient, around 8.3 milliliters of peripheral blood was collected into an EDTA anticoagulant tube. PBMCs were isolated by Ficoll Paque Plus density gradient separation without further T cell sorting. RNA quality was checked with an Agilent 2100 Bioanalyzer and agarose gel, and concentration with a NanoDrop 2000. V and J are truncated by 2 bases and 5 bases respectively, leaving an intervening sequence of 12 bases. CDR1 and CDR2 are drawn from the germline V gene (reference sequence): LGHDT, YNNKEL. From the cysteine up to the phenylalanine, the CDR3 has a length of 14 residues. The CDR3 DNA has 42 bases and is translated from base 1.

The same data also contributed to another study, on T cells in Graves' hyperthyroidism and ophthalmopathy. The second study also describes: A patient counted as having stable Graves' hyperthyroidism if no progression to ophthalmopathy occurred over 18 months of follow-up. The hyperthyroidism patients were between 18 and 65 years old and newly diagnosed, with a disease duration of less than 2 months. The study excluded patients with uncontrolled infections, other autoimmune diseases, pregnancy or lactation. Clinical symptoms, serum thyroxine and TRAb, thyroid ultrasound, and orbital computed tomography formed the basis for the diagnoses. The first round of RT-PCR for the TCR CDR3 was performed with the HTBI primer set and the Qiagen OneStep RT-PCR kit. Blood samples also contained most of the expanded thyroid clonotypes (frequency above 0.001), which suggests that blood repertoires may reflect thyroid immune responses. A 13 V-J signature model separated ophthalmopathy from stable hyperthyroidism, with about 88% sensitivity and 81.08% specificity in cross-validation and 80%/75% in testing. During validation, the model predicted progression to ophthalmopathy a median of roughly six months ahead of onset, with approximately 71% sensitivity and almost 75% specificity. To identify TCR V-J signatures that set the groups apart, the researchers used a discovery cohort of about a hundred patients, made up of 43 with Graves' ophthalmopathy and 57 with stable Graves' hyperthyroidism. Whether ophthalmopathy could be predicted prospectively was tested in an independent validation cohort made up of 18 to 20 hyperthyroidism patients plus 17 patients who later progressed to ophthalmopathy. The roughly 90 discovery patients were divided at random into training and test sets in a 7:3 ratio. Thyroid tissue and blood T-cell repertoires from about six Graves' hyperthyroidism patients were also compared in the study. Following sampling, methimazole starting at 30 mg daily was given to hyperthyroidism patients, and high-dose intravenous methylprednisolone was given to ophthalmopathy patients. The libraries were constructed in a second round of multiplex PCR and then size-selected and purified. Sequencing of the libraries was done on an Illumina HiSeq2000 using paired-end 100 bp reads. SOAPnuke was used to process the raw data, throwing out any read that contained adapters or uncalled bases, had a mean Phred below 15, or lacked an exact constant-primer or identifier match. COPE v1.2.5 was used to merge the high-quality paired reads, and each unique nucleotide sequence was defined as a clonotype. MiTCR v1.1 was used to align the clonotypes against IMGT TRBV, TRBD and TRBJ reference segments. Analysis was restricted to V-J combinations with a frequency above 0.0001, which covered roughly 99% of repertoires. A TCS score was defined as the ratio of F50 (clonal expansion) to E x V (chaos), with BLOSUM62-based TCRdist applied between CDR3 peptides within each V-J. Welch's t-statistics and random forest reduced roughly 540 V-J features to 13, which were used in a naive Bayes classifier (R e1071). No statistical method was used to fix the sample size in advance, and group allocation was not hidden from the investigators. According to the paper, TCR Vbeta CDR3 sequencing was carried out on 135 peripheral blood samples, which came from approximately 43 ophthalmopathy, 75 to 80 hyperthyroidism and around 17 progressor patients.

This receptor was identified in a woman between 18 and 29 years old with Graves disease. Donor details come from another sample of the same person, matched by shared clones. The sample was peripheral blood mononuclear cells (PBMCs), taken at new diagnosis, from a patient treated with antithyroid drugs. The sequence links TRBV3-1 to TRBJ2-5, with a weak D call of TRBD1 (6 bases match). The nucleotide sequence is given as TGTGCCAGCAGCCAACCGGGCAGGGGCGAGACCCAGTACTTC. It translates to CASSQPGRGETQYF.